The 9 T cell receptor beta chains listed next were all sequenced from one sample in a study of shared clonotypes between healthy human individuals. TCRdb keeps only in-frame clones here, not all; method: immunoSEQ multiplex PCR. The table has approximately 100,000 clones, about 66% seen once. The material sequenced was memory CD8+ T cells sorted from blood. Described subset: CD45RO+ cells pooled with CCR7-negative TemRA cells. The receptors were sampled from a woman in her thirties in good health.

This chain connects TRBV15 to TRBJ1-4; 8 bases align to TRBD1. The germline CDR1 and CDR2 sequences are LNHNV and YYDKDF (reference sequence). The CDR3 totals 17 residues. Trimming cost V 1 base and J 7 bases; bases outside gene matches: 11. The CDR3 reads CATSRASGQGSPEKLFF. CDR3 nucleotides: TGTGCCACCAGCAGAGCCTCCGGACAGGGATCGCCTGAAAAACTGTTTTTT.

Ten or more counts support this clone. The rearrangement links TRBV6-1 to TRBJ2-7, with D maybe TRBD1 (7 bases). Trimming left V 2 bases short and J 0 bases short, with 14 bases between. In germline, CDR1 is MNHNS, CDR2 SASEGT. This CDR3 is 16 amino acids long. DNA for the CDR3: TGTGCCAGCAGTGAAACTGGCGGGGACAGCTCCTACGAGCAGTACTTC. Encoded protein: CASSETGGDSSYEQYF.

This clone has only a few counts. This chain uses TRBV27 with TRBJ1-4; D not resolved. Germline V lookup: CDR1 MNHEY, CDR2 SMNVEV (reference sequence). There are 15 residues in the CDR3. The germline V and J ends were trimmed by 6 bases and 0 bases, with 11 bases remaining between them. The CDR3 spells CASSLNSATNEKLFF. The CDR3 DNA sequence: TGTGCCAGCAGCCTTAACAGTGCAACTAATGAAAAACTGTTTTTT.

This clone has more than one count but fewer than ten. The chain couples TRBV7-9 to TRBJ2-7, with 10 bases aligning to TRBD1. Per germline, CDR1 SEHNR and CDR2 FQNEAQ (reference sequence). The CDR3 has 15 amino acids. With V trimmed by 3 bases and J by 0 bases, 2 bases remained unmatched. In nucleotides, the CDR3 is TGTGCCAGCAGCTTGGGACAGGGGTTCTCCTACGAGCAGTACTTC. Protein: CASSLGQGFSYEQYF.

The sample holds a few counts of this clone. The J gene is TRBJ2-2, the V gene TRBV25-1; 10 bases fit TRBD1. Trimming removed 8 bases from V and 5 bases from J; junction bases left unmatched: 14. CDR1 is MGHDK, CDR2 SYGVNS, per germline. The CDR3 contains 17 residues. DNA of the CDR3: TGTGCCAGCCAAGGCGCCGGGACAGGGGATGGAACCGGGGAGCTGTTTTTT. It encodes CASQGAGTGDGTGELFF.

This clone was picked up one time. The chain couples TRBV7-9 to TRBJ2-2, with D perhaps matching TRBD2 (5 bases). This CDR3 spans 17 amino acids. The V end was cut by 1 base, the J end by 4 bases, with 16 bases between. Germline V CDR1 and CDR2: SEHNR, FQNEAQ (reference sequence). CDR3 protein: CASSLVRQSRGTGELFF. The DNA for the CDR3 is TGTGCCAGCAGCTTAGTTCGACAATCCCGGGGCACCGGGGAGCTGTTTTTT. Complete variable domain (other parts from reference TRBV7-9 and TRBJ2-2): DTGVSQNPRHKITKRGQNVTFRCDPISEHNRLYWYRQTLGQGPEFLTYFQNEAQLEKSRLLSDRFSAERPKGSFSTLEIQRTEQGDSAMYLCASSLVRQSRGTGELFFGEGSRLTVL.

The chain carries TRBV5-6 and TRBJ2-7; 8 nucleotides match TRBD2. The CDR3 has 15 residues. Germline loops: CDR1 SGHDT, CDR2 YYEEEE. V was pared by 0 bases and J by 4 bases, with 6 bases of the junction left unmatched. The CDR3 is CASSLGSGGRYEQYF. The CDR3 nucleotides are TGTGCCAGCAGCTTGGGATCGGGAGGGCGGTACGAGCAGTACTTC.

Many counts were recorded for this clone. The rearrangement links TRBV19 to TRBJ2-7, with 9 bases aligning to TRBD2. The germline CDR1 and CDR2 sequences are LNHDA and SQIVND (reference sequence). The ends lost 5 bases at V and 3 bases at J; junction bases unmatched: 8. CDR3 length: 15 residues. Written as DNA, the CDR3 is TGTGCCAGTAGTCTTAGCGGGAGCAGGATCTACGAGCAGTACTTC. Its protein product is CASSLSGSRIYEQYF.

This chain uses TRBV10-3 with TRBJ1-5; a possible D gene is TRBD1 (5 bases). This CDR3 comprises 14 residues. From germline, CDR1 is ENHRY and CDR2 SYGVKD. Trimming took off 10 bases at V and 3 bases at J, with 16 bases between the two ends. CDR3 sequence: CATKAPGFNQPQHF. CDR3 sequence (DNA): TGTGCCACCAAGGCGCCAGGGTTCAATCAGCCCCAGCATTTT.